This T cell receptor beta chain appears in the sequencing data of a study of cytomegalovirus exposure and HLA in healthy donors. The CDR3 spans 14 residues. Germline CDR1 reads SGHTA; CDR2 reads FQGNSA. V dropped 5 bases and J dropped 5 bases, with 15 bases sitting between them. Vbeta (60) and Jbeta (13) primers were used in the PCR. Study processing details: Around 80 million unique TCR beta chains, some 9.9 million of them shared, were counted by a later analysis. Sequencing was performed with immunoSEQ multiplex PCR; in TCRdb, only in-frame clones are kept and a portion is missing. The D gene and trimming were derived from the DNA, and the V and J assignments and clone size from that table. The sample yields about 82,000 clones, approximately 68% seen once.

This clonotype originated in a woman between 50 and 59 years old in good health and CMV-seropositive. J is TRBJ1-1 and V is TRBV7-2; D perhaps matches TRBD1 (6 bases). What was sequenced was PBMCs. The CDR3 region has the DNA TGTGCCAGCAGCCTAAATACAGGGTTTACTGAAGCTTTCTTT. Protein product: CASSLNTGFTEAFF. The variable domain in full, with the rest retrieved from reference TRBV7-2 and TRBJ1-1, is GAGVSQSPSNKVTEKGKDVELRCDPISGHTALYWYRQSLGQGLEFLIYFQGNSAPDKSGLPSDRFSAERTGGSVSTLTIQRTQQEDSAVYLCASSLNTGFTEAFFGQGTRLTVV.